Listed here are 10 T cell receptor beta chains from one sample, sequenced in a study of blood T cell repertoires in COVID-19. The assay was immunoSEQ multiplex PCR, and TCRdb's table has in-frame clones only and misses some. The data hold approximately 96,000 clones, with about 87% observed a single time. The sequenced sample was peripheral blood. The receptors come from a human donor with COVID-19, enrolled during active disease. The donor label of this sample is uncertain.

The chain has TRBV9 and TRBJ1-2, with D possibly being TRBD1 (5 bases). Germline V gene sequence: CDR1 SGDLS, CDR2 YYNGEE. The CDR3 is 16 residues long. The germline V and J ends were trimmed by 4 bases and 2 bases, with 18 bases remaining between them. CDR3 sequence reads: CASSSRREGSNYGYTF. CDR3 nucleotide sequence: TGTGCCAGCAGCTCTAGGAGGGAGGGGTCCAACTATGGCTACACCTTC.

CDR3 in DNA: TGTGCCAGCAGCCAAATGCCGGGTGGCAATGAAAAACTGTTTTTT. This codes for CASSQMPGGNEKLFF. This chain joins TRBV3-1 (or the pseudogene TRBV3-2) and TRBJ1-4; no firm D call. V lost 2 bases and J lost 5, with 12 bases in between. The CDR3 sequence is 15 residues long. In germline, CDR1 is LGHDT, CDR2 YNNKEL (reference sequence).

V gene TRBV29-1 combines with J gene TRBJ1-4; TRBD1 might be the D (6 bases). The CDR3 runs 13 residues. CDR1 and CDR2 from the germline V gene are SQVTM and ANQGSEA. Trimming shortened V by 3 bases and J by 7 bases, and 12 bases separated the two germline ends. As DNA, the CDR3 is TGCAGCGTTGATTACAGGGTGGGTGAAAAACTGTTTTTT. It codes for CSVDYRVGEKLFF.

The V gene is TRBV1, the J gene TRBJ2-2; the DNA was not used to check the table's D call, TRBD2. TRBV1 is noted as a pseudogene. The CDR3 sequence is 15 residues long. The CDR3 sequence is CTSSTRDLYTGELFF. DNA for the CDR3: TGCACCAGCAGCACACGGGACTTATACACCGGGGAGCTGTTTTTT.

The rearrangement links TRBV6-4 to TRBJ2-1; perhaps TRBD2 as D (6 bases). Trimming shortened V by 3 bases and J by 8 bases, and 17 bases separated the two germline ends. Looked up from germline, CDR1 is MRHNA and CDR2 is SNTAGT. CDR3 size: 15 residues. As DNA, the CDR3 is TGTGCCAGCAGTGATTCCGGGACGTGGAGGGATGAGCAGTTCTTC. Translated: CASSDSGTWRDEQFF.

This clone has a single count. For the CDR3, the DNA is TGTGCCAGCAGCCAAGCCCGATCTGGACTCCAGAACACCGGGGAGCTGTTTTTT. This translates into CASSQARSGLQNTGELFF. The chain carries TRBV7-8 and TRBJ2-2, with a tentative D call TRBD2 (5 bases). The germline CDR1 and CDR2 sequences are SGHVS and FQNEAQ. The CDR3 length is 18 residues. V was clipped by 5 bases and J by 1 base, with 20 bases between them.

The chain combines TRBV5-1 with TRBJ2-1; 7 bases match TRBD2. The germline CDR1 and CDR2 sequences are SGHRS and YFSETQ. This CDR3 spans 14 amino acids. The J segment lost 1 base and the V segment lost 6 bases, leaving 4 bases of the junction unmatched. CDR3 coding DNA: TGCGCCAGCATCGCGGGGGATTCCTACAATGAGCAGTTCTTC. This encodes CASIAGDSYNEQFF. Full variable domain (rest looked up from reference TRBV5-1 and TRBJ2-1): KAGVTQTPRYLIKTRGQQVTLSCSPISGHRSVSWYQQTPGQGLQFLFEYFSETQRNKGNFPGRFSGRQFSNSRSEMNVSTLELGDSALYLCASIAGDSYNEQFFGPGTRLTVL.

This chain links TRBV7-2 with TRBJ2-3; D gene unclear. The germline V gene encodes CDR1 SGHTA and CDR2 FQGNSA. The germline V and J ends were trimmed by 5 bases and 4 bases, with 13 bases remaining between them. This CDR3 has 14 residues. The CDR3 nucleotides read TGTGCCAGCAGCGGAACCCTGGGCCCAGATACGCAGTATTTT. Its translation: CASSGTLGPDTQYF.

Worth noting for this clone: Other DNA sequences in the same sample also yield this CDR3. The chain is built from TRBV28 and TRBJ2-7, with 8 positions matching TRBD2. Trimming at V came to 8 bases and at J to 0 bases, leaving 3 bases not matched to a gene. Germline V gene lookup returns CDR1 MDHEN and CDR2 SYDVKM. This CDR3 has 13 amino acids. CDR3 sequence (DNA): TGTGCCAGCCGGGGGGGGAGCTCCTACGAGCAGTACTTC. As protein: CASRGGSSYEQYF.

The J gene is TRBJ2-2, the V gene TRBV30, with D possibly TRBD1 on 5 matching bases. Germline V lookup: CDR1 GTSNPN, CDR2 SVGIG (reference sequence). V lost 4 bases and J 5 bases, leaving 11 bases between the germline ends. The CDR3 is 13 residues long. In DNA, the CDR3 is TGTGCCTGGATGGTAGGGGAAACCGGGGAGCTGTTTTTT. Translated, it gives CAWMVGETGELFF.